This entry is about one TCR beta chain. Original data processing: Amplification of reference gene primers provided the estimated nucleated cell counts. Profiled with immunoSEQ multiplex PCR; TCRdb holds only in-frame clones, not every one. The V and J calls and the clone size are those of that table, but D and trimming were determined from the DNA. The sample carries about 98,000 clones, approximately 79% recorded once. The CDR3 runs 15 residues. Trimming took 5 bases from V and 1 from J, leaving 15 bases between them. Germline V lookup: CDR1 SGHRS, CDR2 YFSETQ. This entry belongs to a study of blood T cell repertoires in COVID-19. Study-level background: PBMCs, B-cell-depleted T cells, or T cells provided the cDNA or gDNA that made up the material.

This chain links TRBV5-1 with TRBJ1-2; possible D gene TRBD1, 6 bases. Material: peripheral blood. The TCR comes from a man between 65 and 85 years old with active or convalescent COVID-19. DNA for the CDR3: TGCGCCAGCAGAGAAGGCCCAGGGGATAACTATGGCTACACCTTC. Translating gives CASREGPGDNYGYTF.